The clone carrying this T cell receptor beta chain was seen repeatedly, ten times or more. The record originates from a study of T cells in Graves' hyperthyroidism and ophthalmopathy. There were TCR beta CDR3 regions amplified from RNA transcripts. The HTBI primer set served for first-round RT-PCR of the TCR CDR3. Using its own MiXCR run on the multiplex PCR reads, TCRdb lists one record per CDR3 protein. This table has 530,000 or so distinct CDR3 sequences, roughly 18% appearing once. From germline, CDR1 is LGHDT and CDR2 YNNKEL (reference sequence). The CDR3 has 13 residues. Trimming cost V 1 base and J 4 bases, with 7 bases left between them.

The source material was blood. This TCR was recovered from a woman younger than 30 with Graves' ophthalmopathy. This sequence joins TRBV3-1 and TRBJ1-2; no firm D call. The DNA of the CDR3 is TGTGCCAGCAGCCAAGCGGCTGGCTATGGCTACACCTTC. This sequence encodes CASSQAAGYGYTF.